Presented here are 5 T cell receptor beta chains from one specimen sequenced in a study of T cell repertoires in cytomegalovirus infection. Each CDR3 protein is one row after TCRdb ran MiXCR on the reads. The sample records over 250,000 distinct CDR3 sequences, under 25% being singletons. The antigens these receptors bind are not known. Specimen: cultured PBMCs, collected from culture after CMV antigen stimulation. The receptors shown here come from a human donor in good health (CMV status not recorded). Some clones in this sample may be carry-over from other donors' samples.

This clonotype was seen repeatedly, ten times or more. CDR3 bases: TGTGCCAGCAGCTTAGGACAGTTTTACGAGCAGTACTTC. It translates to CASSLGQFYEQYF. The chain employs TRBV11-1 and TRBJ2-7, with D tentatively TRBD1 (5 bases). Trimming pared 1 base from V and 4 bases from J, leaving 8 bases between. This CDR3 is 13 amino acids long. From germline, CDR1 is SGHAT and CDR2 FQDESV (reference sequence).

The chain has TRBV5-6 and TRBJ2-1, with TRBD2 matching 10 bases. V gave up 4 bases and J gave up 8 bases; unmatched junction bases: 9. CDR1 and CDR2 from the germline V gene are SGHDT and YYEEEE. This CDR3 is 15 amino acids long. The CDR3 nucleotides are TGTGCCAGCAGCATCACTAGCGGGACGACTCATGAGCAGTTCTTC. Protein sequence: CASSITSGTTHEQFF.

The genes are TRBV6-5 and TRBJ2-3; 9 nucleotides line up with TRBD2. V trimming: 0 bases; J trimming: 3 bases; junction bases outside the gene matches: 4. This CDR3 contains 16 residues. CDR1 and CDR2 from the germline V gene are MNHEY and SVGAGI. The CDR3 loop is CASSYSSGRWTDTQYF. The CDR3, as DNA: TGTGCCAGCAGTTACTCGAGCGGGAGGTGGACAGATACGCAGTATTTT.

V and J are TRBV28 and TRBJ1-5; the D is unclear. Germline V gene data show CDR1 as MDHEN and CDR2 as SYDVKM. Trimming removed 1 base from V and 3 bases from J, with 13 bases in between. The CDR3 has 16 amino acids. CDR3 loop: CASSLFRLRTNQPQHF. In nucleotides, the CDR3 is TGTGCCAGCAGTTTATTTAGGCTCCGGACCAATCAGCCCCAGCATTTT.

This clonotype was counted many times. The chain uses TRBV7-2 and TRBJ2-2; D gene unclear. V was pared by 5 bases and J by 0 bases, with 10 bases between. Germline CDR1 is SGHTA and CDR2 is FQGNSA. This CDR3 is built from 15 residues. The DNA of the CDR3 is TGTGCCAGCAGCCCACAAAGGACGAACACCGGGGAGCTGTTTTTT. It codes for CASSPQRTNTGELFF. Supplemented by reference TRBV7-2 and TRBJ2-2, the full variable domain reads GAGVSQSPSNKVTEKGKDVELRCDPISGHTALYWYRQSLGQGLEFLIYFQGNSAPDKSGLPSDRFSAERTGGSVSTLTIQRTQQEDSAVYLCASSPQRTNTGELFFGEGSRLTVL.